These 3 T cell receptor beta chains originate from one sample sequenced in a study of shared T cell receptors in the human thymus. TCRdb's copy holds only in-frame clones and misses some; the assay was immunoSEQ multiplex PCR. The data contain hundreds of thousands of clones, 70% to 90% of them seen just once; the ten biggest clones take up more than 0.009%. These data are also associated with another study on human thymus T cells.

Sequenced sample: thymocytes. The source of these receptors is a boy younger than two with a congenital heart defect.

The sample holds a few counts of this clone. J is TRBJ1-1 and V is TRBV28, with 9 bases aligning to TRBD1. CDR3 length: 15 residues. The germline V gene encodes CDR1 MDHEN and CDR2 SYDVKM. The trim removed 4 bases at V and 4 bases at J, leaving 7 bases unmatched. CDR3 sequence: CASSSLRQGGTEAFF. The DNA of the CDR3 is TGTGCCAGCAGTTCCCTGAGACAGGGGGGCACTGAAGCTTTCTTT. Variable domain in full (rest from reference TRBV28 and TRBJ1-1): DVKVTQSSRYLVKRTGEKVFLECVQDMDHENMFWYRQDPGLGLRLIYFSYDVKMKEKGDIPEGYSVSREKKERFSLILESASTNQTSMYLCASSSLRQGGTEAFFGQGTRLTVV.

The chain carries TRBV6-1 and TRBJ1-2; weak D call: TRBD1 (5 bases). Trimming removed 7 bases from V and 10 bases from J, with 10 bases in between. This CDR3 has 10 amino acids. Germline V gives CDR1 MNHNS, CDR2 SASEGT. The CDR3 sequence is CASIGADYTF. The DNA of the CDR3 is TGTGCCAGCATTGGGGCAGACTACACCTTC.

CDR3 in amino acids: CASSLGAAGGRNEQFF. The CDR3 DNA reads TGCGCCAGCAGCTTGGGAGCCGCCGGGGGGCGGAATGAGCAGTTCTTC. V is TRBV5-1 and J is TRBJ2-1; D perhaps matches TRBD2 (7 bases). The V end was cut by 0 bases, the J end by 7 bases, with 17 bases between. Germline V lookup: CDR1 SGHRS, CDR2 YFSETQ. The CDR3 runs to 16 residues.